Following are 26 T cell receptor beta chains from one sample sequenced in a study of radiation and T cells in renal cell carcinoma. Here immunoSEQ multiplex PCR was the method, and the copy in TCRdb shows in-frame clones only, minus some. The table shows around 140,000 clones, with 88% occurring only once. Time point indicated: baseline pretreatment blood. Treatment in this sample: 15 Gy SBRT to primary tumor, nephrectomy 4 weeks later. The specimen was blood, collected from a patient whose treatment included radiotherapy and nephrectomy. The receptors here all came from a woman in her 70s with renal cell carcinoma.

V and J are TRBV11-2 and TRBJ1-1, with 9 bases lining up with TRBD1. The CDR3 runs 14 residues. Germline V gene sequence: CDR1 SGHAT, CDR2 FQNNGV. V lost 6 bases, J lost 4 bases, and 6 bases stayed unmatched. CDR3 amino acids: CASRGTGFATEAFF. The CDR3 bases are TGTGCCAGCAGGGGGACAGGGTTTGCCACTGAAGCTTTCTTT.

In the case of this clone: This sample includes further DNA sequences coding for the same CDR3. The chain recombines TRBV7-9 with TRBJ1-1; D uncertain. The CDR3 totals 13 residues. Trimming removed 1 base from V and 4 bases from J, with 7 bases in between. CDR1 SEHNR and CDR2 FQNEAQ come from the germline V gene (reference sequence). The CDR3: CASSLDLGTEAFF. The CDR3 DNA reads TGTGCCAGCAGCTTAGATCTGGGCACTGAAGCTTTCTTT.

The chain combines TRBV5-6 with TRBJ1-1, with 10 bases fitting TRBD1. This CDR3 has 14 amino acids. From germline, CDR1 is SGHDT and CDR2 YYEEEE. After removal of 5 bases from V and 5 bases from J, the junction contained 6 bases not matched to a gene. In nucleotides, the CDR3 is TGTGCCAGCAGTTCCGGGACAGGGGAAACTGAAGCTTTCTTT. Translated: CASSSGTGETEAFF.

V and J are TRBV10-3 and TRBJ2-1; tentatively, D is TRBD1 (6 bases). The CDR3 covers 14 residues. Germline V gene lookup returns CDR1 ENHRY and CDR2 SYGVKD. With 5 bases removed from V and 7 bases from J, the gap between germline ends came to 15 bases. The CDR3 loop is CAISQGPDRNEQFF. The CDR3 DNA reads TGTGCCATCAGTCAGGGGCCGGATAGAAATGAGCAGTTCTTC.

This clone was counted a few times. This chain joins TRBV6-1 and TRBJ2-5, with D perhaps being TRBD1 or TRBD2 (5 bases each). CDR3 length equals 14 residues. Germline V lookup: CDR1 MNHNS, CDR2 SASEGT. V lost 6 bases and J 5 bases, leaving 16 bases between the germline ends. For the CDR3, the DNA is TGTGCCAGCAGCACTTCGGACTGGGGGGAGACCCAGTACTTC. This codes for CASSTSDWGETQYF.

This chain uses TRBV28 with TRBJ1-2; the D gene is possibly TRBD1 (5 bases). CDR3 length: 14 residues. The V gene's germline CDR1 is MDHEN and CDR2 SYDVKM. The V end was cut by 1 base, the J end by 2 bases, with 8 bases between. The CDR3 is CASSLSGWNYGYTF. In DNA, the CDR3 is TGTGCCAGCAGTTTATCAGGGTGGAACTATGGCTACACCTTC.

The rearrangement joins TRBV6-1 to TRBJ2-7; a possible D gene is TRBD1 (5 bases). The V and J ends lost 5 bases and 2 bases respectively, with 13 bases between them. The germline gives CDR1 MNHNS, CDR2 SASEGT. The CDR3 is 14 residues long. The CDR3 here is CASSSKTVAYEQYF. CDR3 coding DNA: TGTGCCAGCAGTTCAAAGACAGTGGCCTACGAGCAGTACTTC.

The CDR3 sequence: CASSAAGGAYNEQFF. For the CDR3, the DNA is TGTGCCAGCAGCGCAGCGGGGGGGGCCTACAATGAGCAGTTCTTC. The chain carries TRBV9 and TRBJ2-1, with 10 bases fitting TRBD2. The V gene end was trimmed by 3 bases and the J gene end by 2 bases; junction bases not matched to a gene: 2. Germline CDR1 SGDLS, CDR2 YYNGEE. CDR3 length equals 15 residues.

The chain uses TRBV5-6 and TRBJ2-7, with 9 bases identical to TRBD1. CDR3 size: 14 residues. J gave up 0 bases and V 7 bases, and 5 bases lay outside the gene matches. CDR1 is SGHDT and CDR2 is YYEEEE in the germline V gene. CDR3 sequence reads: CASRGQGPSYEQYF. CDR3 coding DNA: TGTGCCAGCCGCGGACAGGGGCCCTCCTACGAGCAGTACTTC.

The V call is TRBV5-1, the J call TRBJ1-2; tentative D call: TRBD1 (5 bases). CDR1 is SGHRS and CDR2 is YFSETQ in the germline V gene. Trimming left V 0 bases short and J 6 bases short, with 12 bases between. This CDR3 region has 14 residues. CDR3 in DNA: TGCGCCAGCAGCTTGGAGGGGTTAAAGGATGGCTACACCTTC. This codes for CASSLEGLKDGYTF.

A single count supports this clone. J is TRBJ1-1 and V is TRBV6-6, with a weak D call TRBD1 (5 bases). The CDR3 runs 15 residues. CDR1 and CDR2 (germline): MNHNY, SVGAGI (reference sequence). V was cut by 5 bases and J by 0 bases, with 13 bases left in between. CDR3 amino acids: CASSPRGGLNTEAFF. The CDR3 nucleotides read TGTGCCAGCAGTCCGCGGGGCGGGCTGAACACTGAAGCTTTCTTT.

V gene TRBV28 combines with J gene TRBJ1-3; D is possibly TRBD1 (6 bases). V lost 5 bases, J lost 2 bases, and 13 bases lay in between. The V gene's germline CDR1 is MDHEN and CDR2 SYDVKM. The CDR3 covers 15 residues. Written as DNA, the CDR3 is TGTGCCAGCAGTAAAACAGGGAGAGCTGGAAACACCATATATTTT. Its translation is CASSKTGRAGNTIYF. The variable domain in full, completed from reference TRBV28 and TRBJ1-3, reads DVKVTQSSRYLVKRTGEKVFLECVQDMDHENMFWYRQDPGLGLRLIYFSYDVKMKEKGDIPEGYSVSREKKERFSLILESASTNQTSMYLCASSKTGRAGNTIYFGEGSWLTVV.

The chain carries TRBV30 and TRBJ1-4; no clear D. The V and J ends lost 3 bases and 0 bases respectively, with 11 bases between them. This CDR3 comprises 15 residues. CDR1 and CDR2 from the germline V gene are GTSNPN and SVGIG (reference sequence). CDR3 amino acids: CAWRAGAATNEKLFF. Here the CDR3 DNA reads TGTGCCTGGAGGGCCGGAGCAGCAACTAATGAAAAACTGTTTTTT.

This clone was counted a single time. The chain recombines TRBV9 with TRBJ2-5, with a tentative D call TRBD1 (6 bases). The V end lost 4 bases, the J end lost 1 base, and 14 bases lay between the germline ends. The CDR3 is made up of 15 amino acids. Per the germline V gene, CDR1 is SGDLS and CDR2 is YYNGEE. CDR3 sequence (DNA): TGTGCCAGCAGCACCGCTGGCAGGGGCCAAGAGACCCAGTACTTC. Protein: CASSTAGRGQETQYF. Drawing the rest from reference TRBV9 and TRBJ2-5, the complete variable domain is DSGVTQTPKHLITATGQRVTLRCSPRSGDLSVYWYQQSLDQGLQFLIQYYNGEERAKGNILERFSAQQFPDLHSELNLSSLELGDSALYFCASSTAGRGQETQYFGPGTRLLVL.

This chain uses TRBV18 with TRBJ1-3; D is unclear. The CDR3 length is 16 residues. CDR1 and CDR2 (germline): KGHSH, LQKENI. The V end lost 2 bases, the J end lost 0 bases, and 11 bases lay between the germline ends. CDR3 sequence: CASSPWQDFSGNTIYF. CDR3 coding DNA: TGTGCCAGCTCACCATGGCAGGATTTCTCTGGAAACACCATATATTTT.

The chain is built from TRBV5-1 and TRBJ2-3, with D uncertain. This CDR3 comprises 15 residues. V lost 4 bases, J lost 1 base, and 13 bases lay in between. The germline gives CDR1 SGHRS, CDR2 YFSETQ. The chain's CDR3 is CASSPDLGGTDTQYF. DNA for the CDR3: TGCGCCAGCAGCCCGGACCTGGGTGGCACAGATACGCAGTATTTT.

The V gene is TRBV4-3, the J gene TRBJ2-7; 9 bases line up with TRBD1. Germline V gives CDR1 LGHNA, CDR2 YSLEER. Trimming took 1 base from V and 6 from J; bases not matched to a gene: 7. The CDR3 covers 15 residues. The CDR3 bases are TGCGCCAGCAGCCAAGCTGTTGGGACAGGGTCCGAGCAGTACTTC. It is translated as CASSQAVGTGSEQYF.

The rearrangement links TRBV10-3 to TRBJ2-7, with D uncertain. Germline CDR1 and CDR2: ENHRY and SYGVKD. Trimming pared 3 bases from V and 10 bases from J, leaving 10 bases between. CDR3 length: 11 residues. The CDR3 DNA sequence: TGTGCCATCAGTGAAGTGGAGAGTCAGTACTTC. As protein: CAISEVESQYF.

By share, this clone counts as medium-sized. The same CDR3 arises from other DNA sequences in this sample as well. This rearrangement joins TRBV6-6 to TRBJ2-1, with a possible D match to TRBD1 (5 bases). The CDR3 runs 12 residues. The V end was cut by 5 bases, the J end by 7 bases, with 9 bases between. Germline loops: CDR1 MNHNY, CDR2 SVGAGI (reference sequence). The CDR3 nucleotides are TGTGCCAGCAGTACCCCAGGGAATGAGCAGTTCTTC. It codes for CASSTPGNEQFF.

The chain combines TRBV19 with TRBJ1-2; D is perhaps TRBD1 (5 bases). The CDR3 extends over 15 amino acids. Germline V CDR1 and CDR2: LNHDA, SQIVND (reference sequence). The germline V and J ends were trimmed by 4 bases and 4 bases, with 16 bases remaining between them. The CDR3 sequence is CASSTTGLRGYGYTF. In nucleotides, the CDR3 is TGTGCCAGTAGTACTACAGGACTGCGGGGCTATGGCTACACCTTC. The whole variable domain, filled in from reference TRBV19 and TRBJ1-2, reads DGGITQSPKYLFRKEGQNVTLSCEQNLNHDAMYWYRQDPGQGLRLIYYSQIVNDFQKGDIAEGYSVSREKKESFPLTVTSAQKNPTAFYLCASSTTGLRGYGYTFGSGTRLTVV.

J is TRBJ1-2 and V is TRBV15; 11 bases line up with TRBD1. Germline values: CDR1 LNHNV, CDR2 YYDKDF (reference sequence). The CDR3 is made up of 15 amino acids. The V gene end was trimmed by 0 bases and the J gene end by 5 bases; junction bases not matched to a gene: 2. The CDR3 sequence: CATSREGTGGYGYTF. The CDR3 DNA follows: TGTGCCACCAGCAGAGAAGGGACAGGGGGGTATGGCTACACCTTC.

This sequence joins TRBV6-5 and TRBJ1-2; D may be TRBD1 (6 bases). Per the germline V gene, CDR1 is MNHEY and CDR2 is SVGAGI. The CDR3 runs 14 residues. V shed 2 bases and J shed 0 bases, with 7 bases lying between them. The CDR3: CASSYGGPNYGYTF. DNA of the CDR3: TGTGCCAGCAGTTACGGGGGGCCTAACTATGGCTACACCTTC.

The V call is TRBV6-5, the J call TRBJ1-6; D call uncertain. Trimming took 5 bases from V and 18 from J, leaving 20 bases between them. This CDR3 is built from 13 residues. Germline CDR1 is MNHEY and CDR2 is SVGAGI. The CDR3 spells CASSRGMAGSNHF. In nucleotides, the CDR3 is TGTGCCAGCAGTCGAGGGATGGCGGGGAGCAACCACTTT.

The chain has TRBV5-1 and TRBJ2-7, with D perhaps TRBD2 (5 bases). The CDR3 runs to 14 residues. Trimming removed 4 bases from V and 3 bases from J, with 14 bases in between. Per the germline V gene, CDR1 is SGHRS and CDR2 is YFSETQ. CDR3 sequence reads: CASSTGFGNYEQYF. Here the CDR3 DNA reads TGCGCCAGCAGCACCGGGTTCGGGAACTACGAGCAGTACTTC. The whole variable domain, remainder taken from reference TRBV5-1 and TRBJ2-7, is KAGVTQTPRYLIKTRGQQVTLSCSPISGHRSVSWYQQTPGQGLQFLFEYFSETQRNKGNFPGRFSGRQFSNSRSEMNVSTLELGDSALYLCASSTGFGNYEQYFGPGTRLTVT.

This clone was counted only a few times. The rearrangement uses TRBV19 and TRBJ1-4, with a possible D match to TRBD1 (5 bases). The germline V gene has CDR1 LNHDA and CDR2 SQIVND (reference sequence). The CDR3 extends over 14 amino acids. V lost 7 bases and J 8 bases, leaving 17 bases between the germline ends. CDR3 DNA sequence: TGTGCCAGTACCCCGCCAGGGCTTAGGGAAAAACTGTTTTTT. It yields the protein CASTPPGLREKLFF.

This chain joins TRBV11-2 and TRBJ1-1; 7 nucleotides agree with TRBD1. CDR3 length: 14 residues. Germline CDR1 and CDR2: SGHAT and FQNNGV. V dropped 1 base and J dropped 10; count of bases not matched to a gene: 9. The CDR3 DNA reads TGTGCCAGCAGCTTAGCGGCCGGGACAGTTCCAGCTTTCTTT. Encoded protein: CASSLAAGTVPAFF.